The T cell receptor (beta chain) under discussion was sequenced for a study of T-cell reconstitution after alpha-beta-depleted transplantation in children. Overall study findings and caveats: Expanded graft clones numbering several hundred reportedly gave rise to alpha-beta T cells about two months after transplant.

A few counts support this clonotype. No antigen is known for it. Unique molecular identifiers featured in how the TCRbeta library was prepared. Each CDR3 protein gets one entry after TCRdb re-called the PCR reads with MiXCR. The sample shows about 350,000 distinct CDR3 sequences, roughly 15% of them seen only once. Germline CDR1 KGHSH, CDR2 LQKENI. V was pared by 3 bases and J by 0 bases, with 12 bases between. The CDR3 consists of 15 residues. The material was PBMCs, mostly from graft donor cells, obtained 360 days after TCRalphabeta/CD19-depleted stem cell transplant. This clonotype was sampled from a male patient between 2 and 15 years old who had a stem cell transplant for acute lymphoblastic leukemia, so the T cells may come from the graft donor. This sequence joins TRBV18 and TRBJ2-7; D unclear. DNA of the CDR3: TGTGCCAGCTCACCTGGTATGGAGAGCTCCTACGAGCAGTACTTC. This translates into CASSPGMESSYEQYF.